What follows is one TCR beta chain and its context. This sample was taken from a study of blood T cell repertoires in COVID-19. Study-wide context: The origin of the acute and convalescent COVID-19 samples was the United States, Italy and Spain.

Clones were sequenced by immunoSEQ multiplex PCR, and TCRdb holds only the in-frame ones, with some missing. The sample yields approximately 150,000 clones, around 88% seen once. This CDR3 is 14 amino acids long. The V gene's germline CDR1 is LNHDA and CDR2 SQIVND (reference sequence). Trimming took 7 bases from V and 1 from J, leaving 10 bases between them. The chain combines TRBV19 with TRBJ2-2; D might be TRBD1 (6 bases). This clonotype was obtained from a human donor in a cohort sampled during active COVID-19. The specimen was peripheral blood. CDR3 region: CASIKQGNTGELFF. The CDR3 DNA reads TGTGCCAGTATCAAACAGGGGAACACCGGGGAGCTGTTTTTT.